This is a list of T cell receptor beta chains from one sample in a study of blood T cell repertoires in COVID-19. The data were produced by immunoSEQ multiplex PCR, yet TCRdb's version contains in-frame clones alone and is incomplete. The repertoire has around 64,000 clones, around nine tenths of them found once; the top ten carry roughly 19%. The sequenced material came from peripheral blood. The receptors come from a woman aged 80 or older with acute or convalescent COVID-19. Both conserved end residues are part of each CDR3. The order of the fields is V gene, J gene, clone size, D gene, CDR3 protein, CDR3 DNA. The D gene is left open where the match is weak. Size tells how often a clone was seen (once, few, many) or the class of an expanded clone, and some rows leave it out.

>TRBV28|TRBJ2-7|.|TRBD2
CASSPPPLAGVNYEQYF
TGTGCCAGCAGTCCACCCCCATTAGCGGGGGTGAACTACGAGCAGTACTTC
>TRBV5-6|TRBJ1-1|once|TRBD1
CASSHRGSTEAFF
TGTGCCAGCAGCCACAGGGGGAGCACTGAAGCTTTCTTT
>TRBV7-3|TRBJ2-5|.|.
CASSSWGDLQETQYF
TGTGCCAGCAGCTCATGGGGGGACTTACAAGAGACCCAGTACTTC
>TRBV18|TRBJ2-3|.|.
CASSPRGKNLFSTDTQYF
TGTGCCAGCTCACCAAGGGGCAAGAACCTGTTTAGCACAGATACGCAGTATTTT
>TRBV5-5|TRBJ2-2|.|TRBD1
CASSLTATGGRSGELFF
TGTGCCAGCAGCTTGACGGCGACAGGGGGTAGATCCGGGGAGCTGTTTTTT
>TRBV15|TRBJ2-3|.|TRBD1
CATSRRTGSSDTQYF
TGTGCCACCAGCAGGAGGACAGGTTCCTCAGATACGCAGTATTTT
>TRBV6-5|TRBJ1-1|.|.
CASRVDSNTEAFF
TGTGCCAGCAGAGTGGACAGCAACACTGAAGCTTTCTTT
>TRBV2|TRBJ2-4|.|.
CASRRDSLNIQYF
TGTGCCAGCAGGCGGGACAGCTTAAACATTCAGTACTTC
>TRBV21-1|TRBJ1-6|.|.
CASSKGCGVSPLHF
TGTGCCAGCAGCAAAGGGTGCGGGGTTTCACCCCTCCACTTT
>TRBV4-1|TRBJ2-2|.|TRBD2
CASSQLAGPTGELFF
TGCGCCAGCAGCCAACTAGCGGGTCCCACCGGGGAGCTGTTTTTT
>TRBV6-5|TRBJ1-4|.|.
CASAGRWNEKLFF
TGTGCCAGCGCCGGGAGGTGGAATGAAAAACTGTTTTTT
>TRBV12-3/TRBV12-4|TRBJ1-1|.|.
CASSADWNTEAFF
TGTGCCAGCAGCGCCGACTGGAACACTGAAGCTTTCTTT
>TRBV2|TRBJ2-2|.|TRBD1
CASSLRQGAPGELFF
TGTGCCAGCAGCCTACGGCAGGGGGCTCCCGGGGAGCTGTTTTTT
>TRBV28|TRBJ1-2|.|.
CASSLLQGIYGYTF
TGTGCCAGCAGTTTACTCCAGGGGATCTATGGCTACACCTTC
>TRBV9|TRBJ2-7|few|TRBD1
CASRGQGSEQYF
TGTGCCAGCAGAGGACAGGGTAGCGAGCAGTACTTC
>TRBV11-2|TRBJ1-6|.|TRBD1
CASSPQGPSNSPLHF
TGTGCCAGCAGCCCACAGGGGCCATCGAATTCACCCCTCCACTTT
>TRBV24-1|TRBJ1-5|many|.
CATSARVGQPQHF
TGTGCCACCAGTGCGAGGGTGGGTCAGCCCCAGCATTTT
>TRBV5-4|TRBJ2-1|.|.
CASSLAARDSNEQFF
TGTGCCAGCAGCTTAGCGGCTAGGGACTCCAATGAGCAGTTCTTC
>TRBV14|TRBJ2-7|.|TRBD2
CASSQYRGTSSYEQYF
TGTGCCAGCAGCCAGTACCGGGGGACTAGCTCCTACGAGCAGTACTTC
>TRBV29-1|TRBJ1-2|many|.
CSVWQGNNYGYTF
TGCAGCGTCTGGCAGGGAAATAACTATGGCTACACCTTC
>TRBV4-3|TRBJ1-1|few|.
CASSQDRQGTEAFF
TGCGCCAGCAGCCAAGATCGGCAGGGGACTGAAGCTTTCTTT
>TRBV15|TRBJ1-2|.|TRBD1
CATSRGQSANYGYTF
TGTGCCACCAGCAGGGGACAGTCGGCTAACTATGGCTACACCTTC
>TRBV7-9|TRBJ2-3|.|.
CASSRIRGYSTDTQYF
TGTGCCAGCAGCCGTATAAGGGGATATAGCACAGATACGCAGTATTTT
>TRBV28|TRBJ1-5|.|TRBD1
CASRMGTGPYSNQPQHF
TGTGCCAGCAGGATGGGGACAGGCCCTTATAGCAATCAGCCCCAGCATTTT
>TRBV28|TRBJ1-2|.|.
CASRRYGYTF
TGTGCCAGCAGGCGATATGGCTACACCTTC
>TRBV6-1|TRBJ1-6|.|.
CASNLRASPLHF
TGTGCCAGCAATCTTCGCGCTTCACCCCTCCACTTT